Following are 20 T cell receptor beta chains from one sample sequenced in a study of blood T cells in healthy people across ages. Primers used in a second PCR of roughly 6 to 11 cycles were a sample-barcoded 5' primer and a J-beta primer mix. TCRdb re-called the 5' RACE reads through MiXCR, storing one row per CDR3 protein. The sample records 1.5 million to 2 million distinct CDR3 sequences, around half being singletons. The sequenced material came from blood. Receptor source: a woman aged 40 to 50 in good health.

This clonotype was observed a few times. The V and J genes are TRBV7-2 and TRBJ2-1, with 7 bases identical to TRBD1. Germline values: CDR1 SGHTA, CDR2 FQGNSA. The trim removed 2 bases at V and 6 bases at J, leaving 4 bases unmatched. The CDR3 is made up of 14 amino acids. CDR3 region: CASSLTGQFNEQFF. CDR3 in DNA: TGTGCCAGCAGCTTAACGGGACAGTTCAATGAGCAGTTCTTC.

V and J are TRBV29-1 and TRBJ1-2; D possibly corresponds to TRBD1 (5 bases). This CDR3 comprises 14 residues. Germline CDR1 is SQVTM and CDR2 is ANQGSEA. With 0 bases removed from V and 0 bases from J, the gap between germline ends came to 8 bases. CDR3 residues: CSVEDRDTNYGYTF. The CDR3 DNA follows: TGCAGCGTTGAAGACAGGGATACTAACTATGGCTACACCTTC.

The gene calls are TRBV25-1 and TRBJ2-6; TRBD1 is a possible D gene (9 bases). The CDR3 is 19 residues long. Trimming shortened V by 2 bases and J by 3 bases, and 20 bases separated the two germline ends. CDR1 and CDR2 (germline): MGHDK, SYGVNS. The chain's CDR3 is CASSERRGQGTSGANVLTF. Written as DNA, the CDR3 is TGTGCCAGCAGTGAAAGGCGAGGACAGGGGACTAGTGGGGCCAACGTCCTGACTTTC. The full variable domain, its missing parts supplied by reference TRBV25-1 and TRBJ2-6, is EADIYQTPRYLVIGTGKKITLECSQTMGHDKMYWYQQDPGMELHLIHYSYGVNSTEKGDLSSESTVSRIRTEHFPLTLESARPSHTSQYLCASSERRGQGTSGANVLTFGAGSRLTVL.

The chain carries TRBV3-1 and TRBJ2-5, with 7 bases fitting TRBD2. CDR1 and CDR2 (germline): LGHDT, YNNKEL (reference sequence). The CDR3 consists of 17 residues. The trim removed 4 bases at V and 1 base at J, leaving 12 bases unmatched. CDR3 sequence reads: CASSPGRLADPQETQYF. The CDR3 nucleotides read TGTGCCAGCAGCCCCGGAAGGCTAGCGGACCCCCAAGAGACCCAGTACTTC.

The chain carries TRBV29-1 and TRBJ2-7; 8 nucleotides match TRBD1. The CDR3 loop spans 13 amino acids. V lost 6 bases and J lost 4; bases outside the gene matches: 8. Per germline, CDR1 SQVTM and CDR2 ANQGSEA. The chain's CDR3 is CSVTQGAFYEQYF. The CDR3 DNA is TGCAGCGTCACCCAGGGGGCTTTTTACGAGCAGTACTTC.

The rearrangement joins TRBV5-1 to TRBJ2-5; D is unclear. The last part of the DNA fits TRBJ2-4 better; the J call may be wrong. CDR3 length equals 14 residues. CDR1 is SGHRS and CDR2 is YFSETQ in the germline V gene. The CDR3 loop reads CASSLEVAEGIQYF. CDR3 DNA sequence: TGCGCCAGCAGCTTGGAGGTCGCAGAAGGCATTCAGTACTTC.

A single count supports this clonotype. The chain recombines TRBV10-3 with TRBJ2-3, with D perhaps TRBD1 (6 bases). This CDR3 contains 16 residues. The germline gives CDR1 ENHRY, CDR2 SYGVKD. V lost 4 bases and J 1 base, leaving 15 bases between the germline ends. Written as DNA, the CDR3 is TGTGCCATCAGTGTCGGAGTGGGGGCAGGCACAGATACGCAGTATTTT. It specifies CAISVGVGAGTDTQYF.

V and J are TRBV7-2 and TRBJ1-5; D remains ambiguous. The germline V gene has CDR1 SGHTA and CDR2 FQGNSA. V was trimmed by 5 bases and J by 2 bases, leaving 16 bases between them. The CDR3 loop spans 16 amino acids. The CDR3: CASSARHRGGNQPQHF. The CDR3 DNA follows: TGTGCCAGCAGCGCCCGACACCGGGGAGGCAATCAGCCCCAGCATTTT.

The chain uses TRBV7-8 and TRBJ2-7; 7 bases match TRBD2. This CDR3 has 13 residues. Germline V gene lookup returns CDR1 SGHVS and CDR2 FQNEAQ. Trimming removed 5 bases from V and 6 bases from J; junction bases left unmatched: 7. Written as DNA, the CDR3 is TGTGCCAGCAGCCCCTCTTGGGGGGGCGAGCAGTACTTC. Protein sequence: CASSPSWGGEQYF.

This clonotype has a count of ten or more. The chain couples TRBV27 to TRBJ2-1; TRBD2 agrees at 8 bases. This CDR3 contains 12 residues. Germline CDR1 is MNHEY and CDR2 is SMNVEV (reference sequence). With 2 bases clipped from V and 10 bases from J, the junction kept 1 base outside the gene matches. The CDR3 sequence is CASSLRGGEQFF. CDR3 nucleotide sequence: TGTGCCAGCAGTTTACGGGGGGGCGAGCAGTTCTTC.

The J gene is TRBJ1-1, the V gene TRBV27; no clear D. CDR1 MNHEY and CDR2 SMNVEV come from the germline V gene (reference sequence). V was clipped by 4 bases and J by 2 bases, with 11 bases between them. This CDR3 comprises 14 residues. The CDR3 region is CASSWTDSNTEAFF. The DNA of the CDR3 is TGTGCCAGCAGTTGGACTGACTCCAACACTGAAGCTTTCTTT.

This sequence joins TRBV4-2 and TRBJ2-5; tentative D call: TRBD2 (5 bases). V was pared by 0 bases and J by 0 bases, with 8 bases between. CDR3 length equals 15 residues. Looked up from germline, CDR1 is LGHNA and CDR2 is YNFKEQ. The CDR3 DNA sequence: TGTGCCAGCAGCCAAGATGCGGGCGACCAAGAGACCCAGTACTTC. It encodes CASSQDAGDQETQYF.

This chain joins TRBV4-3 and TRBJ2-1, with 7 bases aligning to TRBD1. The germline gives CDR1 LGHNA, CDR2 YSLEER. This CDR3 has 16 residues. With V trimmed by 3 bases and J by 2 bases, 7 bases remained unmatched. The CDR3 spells CASSHDDRAPYNEQFF. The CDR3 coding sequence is TGCGCCAGCAGCCACGACGACAGGGCCCCCTACAATGAGCAGTTCTTC.

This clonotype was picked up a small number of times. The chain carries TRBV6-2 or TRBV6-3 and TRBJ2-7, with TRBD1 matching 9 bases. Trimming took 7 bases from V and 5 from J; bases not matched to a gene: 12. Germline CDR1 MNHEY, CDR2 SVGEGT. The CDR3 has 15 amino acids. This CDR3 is CASTVAGTGLHEQYF. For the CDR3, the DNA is TGTGCCAGCACTGTCGCCGGGACAGGGCTCCACGAGCAGTACTTC.

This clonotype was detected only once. CDR3 in DNA: TGCAGTGCGCGAGTCTATGAGCAGTTCTTC. This encodes CSARVYEQFF. The rearrangement links TRBV20-1 to TRBJ2-1; D unresolved. Germline V gene lookup returns CDR1 DFQATT and CDR2 SNEGSKA (reference sequence). The CDR3 has 10 amino acids. Trimming pared 6 bases from V and 8 bases from J, leaving 8 bases between.

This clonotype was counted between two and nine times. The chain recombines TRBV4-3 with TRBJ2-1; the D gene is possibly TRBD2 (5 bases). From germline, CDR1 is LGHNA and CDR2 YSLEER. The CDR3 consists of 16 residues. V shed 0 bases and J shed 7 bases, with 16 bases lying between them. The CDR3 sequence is CASSQERGPNVNEQFF. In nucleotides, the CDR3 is TGCGCCAGCAGCCAAGAGAGAGGGCCCAATGTGAATGAGCAGTTCTTC.

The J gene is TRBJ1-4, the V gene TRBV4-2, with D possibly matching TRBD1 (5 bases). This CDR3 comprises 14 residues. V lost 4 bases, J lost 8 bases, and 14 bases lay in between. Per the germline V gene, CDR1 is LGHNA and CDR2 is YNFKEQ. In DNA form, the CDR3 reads TGTGCCAGCAGCCTCAGTGGGGGGAGCGAAAAACTGTTTTTT. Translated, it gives CASSLSGGSEKLFF.

The CDR3 bases are TGTGCCAGCAGTGACAGAGCTAGCGGGGAGTCAGATACGCAGTATTTT. Protein: CASSDRASGESDTQYF. The gene calls are TRBV6-4 and TRBJ2-3; 9 positions agree with TRBD2. Trimming removed 2 bases from V and 4 bases from J; junction bases left unmatched: 7. This CDR3 is 16 amino acids long. Germline values: CDR1 MRHNA, CDR2 SNTAGT.

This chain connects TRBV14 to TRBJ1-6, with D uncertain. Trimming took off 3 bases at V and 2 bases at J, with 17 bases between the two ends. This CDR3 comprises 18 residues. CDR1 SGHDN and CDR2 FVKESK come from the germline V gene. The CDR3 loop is CASSQGLFAHAYNSPLHF. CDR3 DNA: TGTGCCAGCAGCCAGGGCCTTTTCGCGCACGCCTATAATTCACCCCTCCACTTT.

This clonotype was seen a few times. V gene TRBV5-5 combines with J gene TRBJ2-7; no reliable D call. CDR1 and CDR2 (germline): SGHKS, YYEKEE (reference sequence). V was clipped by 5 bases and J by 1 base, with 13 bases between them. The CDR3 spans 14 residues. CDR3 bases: TGTGCCAGCAGGAGCCTAAGGGAATCCTACGAGCAGTACTTC. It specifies CASRSLRESYEQYF.